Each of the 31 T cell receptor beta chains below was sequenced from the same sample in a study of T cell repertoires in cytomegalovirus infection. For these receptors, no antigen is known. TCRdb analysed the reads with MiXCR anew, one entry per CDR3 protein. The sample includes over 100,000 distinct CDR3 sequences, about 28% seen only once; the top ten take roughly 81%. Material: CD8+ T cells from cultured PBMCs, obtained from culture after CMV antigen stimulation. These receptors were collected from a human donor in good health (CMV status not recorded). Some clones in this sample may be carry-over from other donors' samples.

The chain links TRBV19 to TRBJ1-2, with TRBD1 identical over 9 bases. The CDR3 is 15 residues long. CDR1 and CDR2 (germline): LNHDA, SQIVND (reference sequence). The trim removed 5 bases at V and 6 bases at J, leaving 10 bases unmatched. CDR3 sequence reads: CASSPPRDRAHGYTF. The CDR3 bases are TGTGCCAGTAGTCCCCCCCGGGACAGGGCCCATGGCTACACCTTC. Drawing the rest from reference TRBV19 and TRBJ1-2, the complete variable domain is DGGITQSPKYLFRKEGQNVTLSCEQNLNHDAMYWYRQDPGQGLRLIYYSQIVNDFQKGDIAEGYSVSREKKESFPLTVTSAQKNPTAFYLCASSPPRDRAHGYTFGSGTRLTVV.

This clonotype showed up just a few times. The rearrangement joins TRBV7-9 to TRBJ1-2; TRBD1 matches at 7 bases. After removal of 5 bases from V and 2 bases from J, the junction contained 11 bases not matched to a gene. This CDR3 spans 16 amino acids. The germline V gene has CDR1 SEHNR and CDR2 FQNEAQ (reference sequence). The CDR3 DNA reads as TGTGCCAGCAGCAGGGACAGAGATGGATTAAACTATGGCTACACCTTC. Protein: CASSRDRDGLNYGYTF. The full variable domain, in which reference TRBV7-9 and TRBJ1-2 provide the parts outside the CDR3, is DTGVSQNPRHKITKRGQNVTFRCDPISEHNRLYWYRQTLGQGPEFLTYFQNEAQLEKSRLLSDRFSAERPKGSFSTLEIQRTEQGDSAMYLCASSRDRDGLNYGYTFGSGTRLTVV.

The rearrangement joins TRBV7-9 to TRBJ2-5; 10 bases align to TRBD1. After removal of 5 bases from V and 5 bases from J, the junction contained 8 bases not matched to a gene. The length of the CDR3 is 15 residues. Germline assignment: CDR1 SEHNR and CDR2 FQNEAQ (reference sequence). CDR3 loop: CASSPPGQGFETQYF. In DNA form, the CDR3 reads TGTGCCAGCAGCCCACCGGGACAGGGGTTTGAGACCCAGTACTTC.

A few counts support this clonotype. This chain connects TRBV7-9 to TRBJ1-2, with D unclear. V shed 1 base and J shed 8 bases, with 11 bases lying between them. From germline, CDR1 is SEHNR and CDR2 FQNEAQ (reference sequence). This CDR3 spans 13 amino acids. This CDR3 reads CASSLVTEYGYTF. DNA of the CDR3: TGTGCCAGCAGCTTAGTAACGGAGTACGGCTACACCTTC.

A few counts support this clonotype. This CDR3 is CASSMLAINEQFF. In DNA form, the CDR3 reads TGTGCCAGTAGTATGCTAGCGATCAATGAGCAGTTCTTC. This chain uses TRBV19 with TRBJ2-1, with TRBD2 as a possible D gene (6 bases). The CDR3 loop spans 13 amino acids. V was shortened by 3 bases and J by 6 bases, with 9 bases between the two germline ends. Germline V CDR1 and CDR2: LNHDA, SQIVND (reference sequence). The full variable domain, completed using reference TRBV19 and TRBJ2-1, is DGGITQSPKYLFRKEGQNVTLSCEQNLNHDAMYWYRQDPGQGLRLIYYSQIVNDFQKGDIAEGYSVSREKKESFPLTVTSAQKNPTAFYLCASSMLAINEQFFGPGTRLTVL.

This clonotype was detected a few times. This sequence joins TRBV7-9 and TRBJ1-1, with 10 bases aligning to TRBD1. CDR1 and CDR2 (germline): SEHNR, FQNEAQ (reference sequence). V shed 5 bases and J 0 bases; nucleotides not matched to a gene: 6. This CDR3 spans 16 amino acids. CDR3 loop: CASSPRTGGLNTEAFF. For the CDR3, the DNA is TGTGCCAGCAGCCCGCGGACAGGGGGTTTGAACACTGAAGCTTTCTTT.

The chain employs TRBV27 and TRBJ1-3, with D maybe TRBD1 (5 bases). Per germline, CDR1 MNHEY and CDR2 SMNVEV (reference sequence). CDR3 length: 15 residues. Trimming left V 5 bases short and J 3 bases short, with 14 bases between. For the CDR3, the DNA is TGTGCCAGCAGTCGAGGAAGGGGAAATGGAAACACCATATATTTT. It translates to CASSRGRGNGNTIYF.

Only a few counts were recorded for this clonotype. CDR3 in amino acids: CASSYRSSDTQYF. Written as DNA, the CDR3 is TGTGCCAGCAGTTACCGATCTAGCGATACGCAGTATTTT. The chain carries TRBV6-5 and TRBJ2-3, with D perhaps matching TRBD2 (5 bases). Trimming took 2 bases from V and 6 from J, leaving 9 bases between them. The CDR3 covers 13 residues. Looked up from germline, CDR1 is MNHEY and CDR2 is SVGAGI.

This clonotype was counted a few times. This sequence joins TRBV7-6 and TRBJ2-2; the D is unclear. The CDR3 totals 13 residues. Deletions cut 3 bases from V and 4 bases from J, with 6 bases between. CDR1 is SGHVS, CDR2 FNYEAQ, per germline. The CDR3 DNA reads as TGTGCCAGCAGCTTTTCCTTCACCGGGGAGCTGTTTTTT. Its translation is CASSFSFTGELFF. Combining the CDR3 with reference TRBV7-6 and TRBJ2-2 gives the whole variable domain GAGVSQSPRYKVTKRGQDVALRCDPISGHVSLYWYRQALGQGPEFLTYFNYEAQQDKSGLPNDRFSAERPEGSISTLTIQRTEQRDSAMYRCASSFSFTGELFFGEGSRLTVL.

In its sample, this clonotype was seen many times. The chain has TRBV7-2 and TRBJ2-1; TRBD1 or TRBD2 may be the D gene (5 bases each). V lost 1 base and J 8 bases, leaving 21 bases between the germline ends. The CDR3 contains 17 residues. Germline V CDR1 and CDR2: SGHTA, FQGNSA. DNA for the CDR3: TGTGCCAGCAGCTTAGATACCGCGAGGGGCTCTCGGGATGAGCAGTTCTTC. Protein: CASSLDTARGSRDEQFF.

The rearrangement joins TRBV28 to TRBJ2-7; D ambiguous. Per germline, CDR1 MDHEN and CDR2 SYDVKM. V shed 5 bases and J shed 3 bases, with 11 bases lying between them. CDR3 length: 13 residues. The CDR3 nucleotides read TGTGCCAGCAGTGACCTCAAGATCTACGAGCAGTACTTC. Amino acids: CASSDLKIYEQYF.

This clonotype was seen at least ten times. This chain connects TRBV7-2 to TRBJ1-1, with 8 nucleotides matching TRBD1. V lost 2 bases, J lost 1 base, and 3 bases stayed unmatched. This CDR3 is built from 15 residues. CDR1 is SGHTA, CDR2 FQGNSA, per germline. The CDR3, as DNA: TGTGCCAGCAGCTTAATTGGGACAGGGAACACTGAAGCTTTCTTT. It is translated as CASSLIGTGNTEAFF.

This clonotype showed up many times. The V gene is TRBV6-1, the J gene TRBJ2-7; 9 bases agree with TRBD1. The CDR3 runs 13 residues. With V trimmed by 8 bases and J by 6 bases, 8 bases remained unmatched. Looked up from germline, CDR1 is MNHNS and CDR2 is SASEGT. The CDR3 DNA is TGTGCCAGCGGGGGACAGGGAAGCCCCGAGCAGTACTTC. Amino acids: CASGGQGSPEQYF.

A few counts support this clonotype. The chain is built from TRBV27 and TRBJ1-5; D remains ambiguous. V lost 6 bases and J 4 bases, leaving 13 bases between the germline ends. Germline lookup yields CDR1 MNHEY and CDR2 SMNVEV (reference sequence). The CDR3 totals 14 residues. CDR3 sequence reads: CASRPGSRNQPQHF. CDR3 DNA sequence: TGTGCCAGCAGGCCCGGGTCCAGGAATCAGCCCCAGCATTTT.

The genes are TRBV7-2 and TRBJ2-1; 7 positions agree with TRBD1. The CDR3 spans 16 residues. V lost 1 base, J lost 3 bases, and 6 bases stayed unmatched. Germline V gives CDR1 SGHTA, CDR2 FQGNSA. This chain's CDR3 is CASSLGQGFDYNEQFF. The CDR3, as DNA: TGTGCCAGCAGCTTAGGACAGGGATTCGACTACAATGAGCAGTTCTTC.

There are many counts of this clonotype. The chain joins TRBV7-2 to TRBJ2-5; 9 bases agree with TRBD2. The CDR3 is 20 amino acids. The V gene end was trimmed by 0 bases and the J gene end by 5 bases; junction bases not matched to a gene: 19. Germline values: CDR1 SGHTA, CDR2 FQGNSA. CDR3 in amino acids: CASSLARLSSAGGLSETQYF. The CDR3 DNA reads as TGTGCCAGCAGCTTAGCGCGACTCTCCTCAGCGGGGGGACTTTCGGAGACCCAGTACTTC.

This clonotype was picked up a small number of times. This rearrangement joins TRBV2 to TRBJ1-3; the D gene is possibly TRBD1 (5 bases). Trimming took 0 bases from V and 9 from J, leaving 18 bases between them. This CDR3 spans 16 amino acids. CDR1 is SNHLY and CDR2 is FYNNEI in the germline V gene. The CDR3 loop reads CASSEAETAPDVTIYF. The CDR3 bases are TGTGCCAGCAGTGAAGCGGAGACAGCGCCCGACGTCACCATATATTTT.

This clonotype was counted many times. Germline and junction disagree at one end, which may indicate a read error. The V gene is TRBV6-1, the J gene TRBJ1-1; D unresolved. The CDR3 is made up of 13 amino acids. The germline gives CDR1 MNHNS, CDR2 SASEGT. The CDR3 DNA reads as TGCGCCAGCAGCCCCTCATTGAACACTGAAGCTTTCTTT. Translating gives CASSPSLNTEAFF.

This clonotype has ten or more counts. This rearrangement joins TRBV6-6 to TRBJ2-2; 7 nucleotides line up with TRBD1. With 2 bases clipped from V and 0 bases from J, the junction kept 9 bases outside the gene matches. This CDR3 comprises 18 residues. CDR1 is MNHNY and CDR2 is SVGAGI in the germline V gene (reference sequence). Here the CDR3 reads CASSYLLTGATNTGELFF. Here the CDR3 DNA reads TGTGCCAGCAGTTACCTCTTAACAGGGGCAACGAACACCGGGGAGCTGTTTTTT.

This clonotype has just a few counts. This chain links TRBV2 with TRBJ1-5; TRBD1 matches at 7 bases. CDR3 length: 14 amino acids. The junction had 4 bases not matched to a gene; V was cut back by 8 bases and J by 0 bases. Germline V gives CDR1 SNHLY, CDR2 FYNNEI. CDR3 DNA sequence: TGTGCCAGCCGGGACAGCGTTAGCAATCAGCCCCAGCATTTT. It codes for CASRDSVSNQPQHF.

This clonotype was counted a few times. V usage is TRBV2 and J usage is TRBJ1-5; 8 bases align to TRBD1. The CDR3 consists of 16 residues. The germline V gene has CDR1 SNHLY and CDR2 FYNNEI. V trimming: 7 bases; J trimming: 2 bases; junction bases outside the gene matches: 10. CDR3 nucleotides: TGTGCCAGCACCCTGACAGGGGAGTTCGGCAATCAGCCCCAGCATTTT. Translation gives CASTLTGEFGNQPQHF.

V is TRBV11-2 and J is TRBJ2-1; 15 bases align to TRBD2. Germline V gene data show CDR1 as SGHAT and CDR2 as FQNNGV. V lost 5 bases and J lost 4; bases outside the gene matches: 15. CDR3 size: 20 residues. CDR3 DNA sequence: TGTGCCAGCAGCCCGAGCGGGACTAGCGGGGGGACCCAGGGATACAATGAGCAGTTCTTC. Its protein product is CASSPSGTSGGTQGYNEQFF.

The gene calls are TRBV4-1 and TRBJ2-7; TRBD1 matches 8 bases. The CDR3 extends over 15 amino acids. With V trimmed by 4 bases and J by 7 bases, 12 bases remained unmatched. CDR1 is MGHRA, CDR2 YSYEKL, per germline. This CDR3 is CASSLRGQANAEQYF. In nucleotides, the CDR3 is TGCGCCAGCAGCCTCCGGGGACAGGCTAATGCAGAGCAGTACTTC.

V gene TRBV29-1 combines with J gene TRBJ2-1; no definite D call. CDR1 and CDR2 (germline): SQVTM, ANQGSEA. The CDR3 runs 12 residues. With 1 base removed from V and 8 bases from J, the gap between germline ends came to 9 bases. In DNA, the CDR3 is TGCAGCGTTGAAGGGCCGCTATATGAGCAGTTCTTC. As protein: CSVEGPLYEQFF.

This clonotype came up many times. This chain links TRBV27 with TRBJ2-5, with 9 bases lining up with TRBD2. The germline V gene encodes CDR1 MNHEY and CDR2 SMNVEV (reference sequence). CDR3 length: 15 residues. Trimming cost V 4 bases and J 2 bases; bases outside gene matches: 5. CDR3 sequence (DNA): TGTGCCAGCAGTTATCTAGCGGGACTTCAAGAGACCCAGTACTTC. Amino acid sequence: CASSYLAGLQETQYF.

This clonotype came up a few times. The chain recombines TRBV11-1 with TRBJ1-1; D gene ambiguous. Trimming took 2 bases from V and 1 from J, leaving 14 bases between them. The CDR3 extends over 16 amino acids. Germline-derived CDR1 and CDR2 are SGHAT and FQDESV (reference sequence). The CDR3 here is CASSLTEDLKNTEAFF. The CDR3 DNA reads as TGTGCCAGCAGCTTAACTGAGGACCTTAAGAACACTGAAGCTTTCTTT.

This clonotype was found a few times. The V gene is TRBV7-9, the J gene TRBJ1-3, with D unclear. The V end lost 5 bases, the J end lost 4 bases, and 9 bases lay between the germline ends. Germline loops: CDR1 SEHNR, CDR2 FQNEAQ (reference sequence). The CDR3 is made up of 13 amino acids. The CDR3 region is CASSPVFGNTIYF. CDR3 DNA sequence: TGTGCCAGCAGCCCTGTATTCGGAAACACCATATATTTT.

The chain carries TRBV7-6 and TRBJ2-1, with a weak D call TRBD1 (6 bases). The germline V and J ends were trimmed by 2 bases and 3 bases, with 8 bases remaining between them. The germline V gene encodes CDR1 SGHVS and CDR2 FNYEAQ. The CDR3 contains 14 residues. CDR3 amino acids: CASSLRDNYNEQFF. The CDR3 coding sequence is TGTGCCAGCAGCTTACGGGACAACTACAATGAGCAGTTCTTC.

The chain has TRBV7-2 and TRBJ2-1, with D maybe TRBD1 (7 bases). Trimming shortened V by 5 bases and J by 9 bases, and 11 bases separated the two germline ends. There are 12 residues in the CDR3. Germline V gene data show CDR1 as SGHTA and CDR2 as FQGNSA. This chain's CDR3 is CASSPGGSEQFF. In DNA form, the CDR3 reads TGTGCCAGCAGCCCAGGGGGGTCTGAGCAGTTCTTC.

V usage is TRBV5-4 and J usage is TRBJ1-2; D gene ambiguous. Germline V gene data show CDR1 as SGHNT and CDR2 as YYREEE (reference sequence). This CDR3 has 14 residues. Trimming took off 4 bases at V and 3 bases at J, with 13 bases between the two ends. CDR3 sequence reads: CASSPQQADYGYTF. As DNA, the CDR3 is TGTGCCAGCAGCCCCCAGCAGGCAGACTATGGCTACACCTTC. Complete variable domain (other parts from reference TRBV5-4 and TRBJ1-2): ETGVTQSPTHLIKTRGQQVTLRCSSQSGHNTVSWYQQALGQGPQFIFQYYREEENGRGNFPPRFSGLQFPNYSSELNVNALELDDSALYLCASSPQQADYGYTFGSGTRLTVV.

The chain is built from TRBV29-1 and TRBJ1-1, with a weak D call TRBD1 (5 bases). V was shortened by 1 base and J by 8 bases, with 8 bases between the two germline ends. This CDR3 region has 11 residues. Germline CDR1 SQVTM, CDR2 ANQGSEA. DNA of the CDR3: TGCAGCGTTGAAGGGGGCGGAGAAGCTTTCTTT. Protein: CSVEGGGEAFF.